These T cell receptor beta chains were read from a single sample in a study of cytomegalovirus exposure and HLA in healthy donors. Here immunoSEQ multiplex PCR was the method, and the copy in TCRdb shows in-frame clones only, minus some. The data hold more than 120,000 clones, with roughly 87% observed a single time. Sequencing was performed on PBMCs. All receptors come from a man aged 18 to 29 in good health and CMV-seropositive. Both conserved end residues are part of each CDR3. Fields, in order: J gene, V gene, D gene, clone size, CDR3 protein, CDR3 DNA. The D gene is left open where the match is weak. Clone size is shown for a subset of rows, as once, few, many or a class of expanded clone.

TRBJ2-3 TRBV6-4 - few CASSVVGDSTDTQYF TGTGCCAGCAGTGTAGTAGGAGACTCTACAGATACGCAGTATTTT
TRBJ2-5 TRBV28 TRBD1 once CASSRPGTDGETQYF TGTGCCAGCAGCCGCCCTGGGACAGACGGGGAGACCCAGTACTTC
TRBJ2-5 TRBV2 TRBD2 - CASTAGTSGRETQYF TGTGCCAGCACCGCCGGGACTAGCGGGAGAGAGACCCAGTACTTC
TRBJ2-3 TRBV30 TRBD2 - CAFTAGGKADTQYF TGTGCCTTTACAGCGGGAGGAAAGGCAGATACGCAGTATTTT
TRBJ2-2 TRBV2 TRBD1 - CASSEEAGGAGELFF TGTGCCAGCAGCGAGGAGGCAGGGGGTGCCGGGGAGCTGTTTTTT
TRBJ2-2 TRBV11-1 TRBD1 - CASSLPLGQGGTGELFF TGTGCCAGCAGCTTACCACTCGGACAGGGAGGCACCGGGGAGCTGTTTTTT
TRBJ1-1 TRBV10-1 TRBD1 - CASSESHRGEAFF TGCGCCAGCAGTGAGTCCCACAGGGGTGAAGCTTTCTTT
TRBJ1-2 TRBV27 - - CASSPGKWGDYGYTF TGTGCCAGCAGCCCAGGAAAGTGGGGCGACTATGGCTACACCTTC
TRBJ2-2 TRBV27 - - CASSFSTATGELFF TGTGCCAGCAGTTTCTCTACTGCCACCGGGGAGCTGTTTTTT
TRBJ2-7 TRBV18 TRBD1 - CASSPDRGSTYEQYF TGTGCCAGCTCACCGGACAGGGGATCTACCTACGAGCAGTACTTC
TRBJ2-2 TRBV6-4 TRBD1 - CASSDRGQTGELFF TGTGCCAGCAGTGACAGGGGGCAAACCGGGGAGCTGTTTTTT
TRBJ1-4 TRBV6-6 TRBD1 - CASSYRDRGSEKLFF TGTGCCAGCAGTTACAGGGACAGGGGGTCTGAAAAACTGTTTTTT
TRBJ1-5 TRBV4-1 - - CASSYQLEYSNQPQHF TGCGCCAGCAGCTACCAGCTAGAATATAGCAATCAGCCCCAGCATTTT
TRBJ2-2 TRBV2 TRBD2 - CARSKGGTGELFF TGTGCCAGATCCAAGGGAGGGACCGGGGAGCTGTTTTTT
TRBJ2-1 TRBV11-3 TRBD2 - CASSTRGDDNEQFF TGTGCCAGCAGCACGCGGGGGGACGACAATGAGCAGTTCTTC
TRBJ2-7 TRBV11-2 TRBD2 - CASSFGTSYEQYF TGTGCCAGCAGCTTCGGGACTAGCTACGAGCAGTACTTC
TRBJ2-1 TRBV15 TRBD1 - CATSRDRPGEQFF TGTGCCACCAGCAGGGACAGGCCTGGTGAGCAGTTCTTC
TRBJ2-5 TRBV7-6 - - CASSPPAAGRETQYF TGTGCCAGCAGCCCCCCAGCGGCCGGGAGAGAGACCCAGTACTTC
TRBJ2-3 TRBV9 - - CASSPHNWRSTDTQYF TGTGCCAGCAGCCCACATAACTGGAGAAGCACAGATACGCAGTATTTT
TRBJ1-5 TRBV2 - - CASGGGGTALSPQHF TGTGCCAGCGGGGGGGGCGGCACGGCCCTCAGCCCCCAGCATTTT
TRBJ2-7 TRBV5-4 - once CASSLGGPYEQYF TGTGCCAGCAGCTTGGGGGGGCCCTACGAGCAGTACTTC
TRBJ1-2 TRBV28 - few CASSPGLPGYTF TGTGCCAGCAGCCCGGGACTGCCCGGCTACACCTTC
TRBJ2-7 TRBV7-9 TRBD2 - CASSFMTSAYEQYF TGTGCCAGCAGCTTCATGACTAGCGCCTACGAGCAGTACTTC
TRBJ1-5 TRBV16 - - CASSERGERLQPQHF TGTGCCAGCAGCGAACGGGGGGAGAGGCTTCAGCCCCAGCATTTT
TRBJ1-5 TRBV5-1 TRBD1 - CASSTTGGEDGPQHF TGCGCCAGCAGCACGACAGGGGGGGAGGACGGGCCCCAGCATTTT
TRBJ2-1 TRBV9 - - CASSVTSQDSSYNEQFF TGTGCCAGCAGCGTAACCTCCCAGGATTCATCCTACAATGAGCAGTTCTTC
TRBJ1-1 TRBV11-1 TRBD1 - CASGQGGQAFF TGTGCCAGCGGACAGGGCGGGCAAGCTTTCTTT
TRBJ2-6 TRBV28 - once CASRQGTLSGANVLTF TGTGCCAGCAGACAGGGAACTCTCTCTGGGGCCAACGTCCTGACTTTC
TRBJ2-5 TRBV5-4 TRBD1 - CASSPRQGIQETQYF TGTGCCAGCAGCCCGAGACAGGGGATCCAAGAGACCCAGTACTTC
TRBJ2-5 TRBV7-8 - - CASSPRDSPTETQYF TGTGCCAGCAGCCCGCGGGACAGCCCCACGGAGACCCAGTACTTC
TRBJ1-5 TRBV29-1 - - CSVTSTRRSNQPQHF TGCAGCGTTACCTCCACGCGGCGGAGCAATCAGCCCCAGCATTTT